These 8 T cell receptor beta chains came from one sample sequenced in a study of cytomegalovirus exposure and HLA in healthy donors. PCR was performed using 60 Vbeta and 13 Jbeta primers. The repertoire was sequenced with immunoSEQ multiplex PCR; TCRdb's copy has only in-frame clones and lacks some. The table records under 200,000 clones, approximately 11% of them present only once. The sequenced sample consisted of PBMCs. The source of these receptors is a man aged 45-60 years in good health and CMV-seropositive.

This clone was seen a handful of times. This CDR3 is missing its conserved last phenylalanine or tryptophan, likely due to a read error. The CDR3 protein is CASSLGLAGADTQYV. The CDR3 coding sequence is TGTGCCAGCAGCTTGGGACTAGCGGGGGCAGATACGCAGTATGTT. The chain recombines TRBV7-9 with TRBJ2-3; 14 nucleotides match TRBD2. The CDR3 spans 15 residues. V trimming: 3 bases; J trimming: 4 bases; junction bases outside the gene matches: 0. Germline values: CDR1 SEHNR, CDR2 FQNEAQ (reference sequence).

This clone was counted between two and nine times. This chain uses TRBV5-4 with TRBJ2-2; 7 bases are shared with TRBD1. V shed 6 bases, J shed 6 bases, and the junction held 8 bases outside the gene matches. Germline assignment: CDR1 SGHNT and CDR2 YYREEE (reference sequence). The CDR3 consists of 14 residues. CDR3 region: CASTGGLGSGELFF. DNA for the CDR3: TGTGCCAGCACAGGGGGTTTGGGATCCGGGGAGCTGTTTTTT.

The V gene is TRBV30, the J gene TRBJ2-7, with D possibly matching TRBD2 (5 bases). Germline V gene sequence: CDR1 GTSNPN, CDR2 SVGIG (reference sequence). V dropped 8 bases and J dropped 3 bases, with 11 bases sitting between them. The CDR3 sequence is 11 residues long. The CDR3 DNA reads TGTGCCGGAGCGGAAGGCTACGAGCAGTACTTC. Its protein is CAGAEGYEQYF.

In this sample, this clone turned up a few times. V usage is TRBV10-1 and J usage is TRBJ2-3; D gene ambiguous. V was pared by 4 bases and J by 3 bases, with 5 bases between. This CDR3 region has 12 residues. Germline loops: CDR1 WNHNN, CDR2 SYGVQD (reference sequence). The CDR3 nucleotides are TGCGCCAGCAGTGCGGTGACAGATACGCAGTATTTT. Its protein product is CASSAVTDTQYF.

This CDR3 is CASSIGTFSSYNEQFF. The CDR3 coding sequence is TGTGCCAGCAGCATTGGGACATTTAGCTCCTACAATGAGCAGTTCTTC. The chain carries TRBV9 and TRBJ2-1; possible D gene TRBD1, 6 bases. The ends were cut back, 4 bases at V and 0 bases at J, with 14 bases in the middle. Germline V gene data show CDR1 as SGDLS and CDR2 as YYNGEE. CDR3 length: 16 amino acids.

This clone has a handful of counts. The chain carries TRBV5-4 and TRBJ1-2; D gene uncertain. Germline CDR1 and CDR2: SGHNT and YYREEE (reference sequence). V was trimmed by 1 base and J by 0 bases, leaving 10 bases between them. The CDR3 runs to 15 residues. In DNA form, the CDR3 reads TGTGCCAGCAGCTTGTTAGCTCCGACTAACTATGGCTACACCTTC. Its protein is CASSLLAPTNYGYTF. Variable domain in full (rest from reference TRBV5-4 and TRBJ1-2): ETGVTQSPTHLIKTRGQQVTLRCSSQSGHNTVSWYQQALGQGPQFIFQYYREEENGRGNFPPRFSGLQFPNYSSELNVNALELDDSALYLCASSLLAPTNYGYTFGSGTRLTVV.

CDR3 sequence (DNA): TGTGCCAGCAGTTTACTGGGACTAGCGGGGGGGAGACAAGAGACCCAGTACTTC. It codes for CASSLLGLAGGRQETQYF. V is TRBV27 and J is TRBJ2-5, with 16 bases matching TRBD2. V was pared by 2 bases and J by 2 bases, with 5 bases of the junction left unmatched. The CDR3 has 18 residues. Looked up from germline, CDR1 is MNHEY and CDR2 is SMNVEV (reference sequence).

The chain is built from TRBV6-5 and TRBJ1-2, with D maybe TRBD1 (5 bases). The germline CDR1 and CDR2 sequences are MNHEY and SVGAGI. The CDR3 is made up of 13 amino acids. Trimming pared 5 bases from V and 6 bases from J, leaving 13 bases between. For the CDR3, the DNA is TGTGCCAGCAGTAGACAGTTTCGCGATGGCTACACCTTC. Translated, it gives CASSRQFRDGYTF.